These T cell receptor beta chains were read from a single sample in a study of blood T cell repertoires in COVID-19. Only in-frame clones appear in the TCRdb table, and some are missing; sequencing was by immunoSEQ multiplex PCR. This repertoire shows 350,000 or so clones, roughly nine tenths found once; its top ten account for approximately 4.1%. Sequencing input: peripheral blood. The receptor source for this set is a woman aged 55-70 years with COVID-19, enrolled during active disease. CDR3s include the opening cysteine and the closing phenylalanine or tryptophan. Fields, in order: J gene, V gene, D gene, CDR3 protein. A D gene is named only where the DNA matches it firmly.

TRBJ1-1 TRBV6-5 TRBD1 CASSSPDRGKEAFF
TRBJ2-5 TRBV7-9 . CASSLPLTRLVMETQYF
TRBJ1-2 TRBV30 . CAWSVDYRWNGYTF
TRBJ2-3 TRBV2 . CASSERGLSTDTQYF
TRBJ1-1 TRBV19 . CASSIDSPARADTEAFF
TRBJ2-1 TRBV15 . CATRDNNEQFF
TRBJ2-7 TRBV5-6 . CASSLALYEQYF
TRBJ2-3 TRBV24-1 TRBD2 CATSDLGRGDADTQYF
TRBJ1-2 TRBV28 TRBD1 CASRFLPGQGAVPGYTF
TRBJ1-6 TRBV12-5 TRBD1 CASGLGQDRQALHF
TRBJ1-4 TRBV5-1 . CASSLAQVLGNEKLFF